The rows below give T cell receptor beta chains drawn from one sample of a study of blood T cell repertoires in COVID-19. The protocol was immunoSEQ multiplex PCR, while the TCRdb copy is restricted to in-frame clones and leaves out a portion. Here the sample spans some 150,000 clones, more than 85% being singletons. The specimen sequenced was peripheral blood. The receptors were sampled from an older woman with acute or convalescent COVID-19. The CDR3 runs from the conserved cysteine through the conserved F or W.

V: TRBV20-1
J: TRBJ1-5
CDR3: CSASRRDGQPQHF

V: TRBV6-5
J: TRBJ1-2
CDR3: CASTTAGQGDDGYTF

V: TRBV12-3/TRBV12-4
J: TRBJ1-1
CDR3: CASSLRAGSAFF

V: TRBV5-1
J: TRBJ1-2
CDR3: CASSLPGDLNGYTF

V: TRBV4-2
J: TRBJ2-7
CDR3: CASSQDRDRTSYEQYF

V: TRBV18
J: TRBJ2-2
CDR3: CASSPGQGGTGELFF

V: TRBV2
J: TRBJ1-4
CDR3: CASSENRGVFEKLFF

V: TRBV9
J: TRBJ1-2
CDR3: CASSPQGDTNYGYTF

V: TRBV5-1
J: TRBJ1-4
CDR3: CASSLDTGTNEKLFF

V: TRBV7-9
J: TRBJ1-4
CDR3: CASSLGANEKLFF

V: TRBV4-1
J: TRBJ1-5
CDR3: CASSQGTGSNQPQHF

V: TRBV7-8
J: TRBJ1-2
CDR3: CASSWDRGRINYGYTF

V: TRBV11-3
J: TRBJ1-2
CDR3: CASSLTGELGYTF

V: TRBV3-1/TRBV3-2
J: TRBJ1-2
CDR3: CASSQGSGGTIWRSGYTF

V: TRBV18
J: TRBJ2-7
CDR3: CASSPTPGNEQYF

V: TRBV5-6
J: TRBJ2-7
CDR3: CASSRGGHEQYF